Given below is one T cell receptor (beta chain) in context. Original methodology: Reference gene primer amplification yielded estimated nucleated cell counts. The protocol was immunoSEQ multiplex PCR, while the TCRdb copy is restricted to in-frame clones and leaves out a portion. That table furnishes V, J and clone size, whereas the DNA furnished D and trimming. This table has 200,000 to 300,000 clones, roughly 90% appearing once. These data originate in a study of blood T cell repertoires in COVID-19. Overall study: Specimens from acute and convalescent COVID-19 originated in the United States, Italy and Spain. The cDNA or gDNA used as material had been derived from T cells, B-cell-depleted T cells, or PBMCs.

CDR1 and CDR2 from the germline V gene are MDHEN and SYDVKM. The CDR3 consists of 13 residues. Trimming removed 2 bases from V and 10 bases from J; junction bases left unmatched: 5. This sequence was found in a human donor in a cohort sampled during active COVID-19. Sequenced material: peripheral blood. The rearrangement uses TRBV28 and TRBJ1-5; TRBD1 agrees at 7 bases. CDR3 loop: CASSLPRGIPQHF. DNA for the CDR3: TGTGCCAGCAGTTTACCCAGGGGGATACCCCAGCATTTT.